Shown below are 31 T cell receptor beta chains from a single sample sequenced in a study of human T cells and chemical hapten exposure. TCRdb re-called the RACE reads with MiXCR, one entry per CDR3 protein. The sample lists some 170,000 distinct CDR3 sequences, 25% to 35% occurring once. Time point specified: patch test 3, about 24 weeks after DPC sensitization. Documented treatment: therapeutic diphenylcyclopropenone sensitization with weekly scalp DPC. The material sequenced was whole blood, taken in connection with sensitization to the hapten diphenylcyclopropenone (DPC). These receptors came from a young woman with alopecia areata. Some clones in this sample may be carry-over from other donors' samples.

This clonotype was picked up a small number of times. CDR3 region: CASSDQGTGYEQYF. CDR3 bases: TGTGCCAGCAGTGATCAGGGGACCGGCTACGAGCAGTACTTC. V gene TRBV2 combines with J gene TRBJ2-7; tentatively, D is TRBD1 (6 bases). CDR1 and CDR2 (germline): SNHLY, FYNNEI. This CDR3 is built from 14 residues. The V end lost 3 bases, the J end lost 3 bases, and 12 bases lay between the germline ends.

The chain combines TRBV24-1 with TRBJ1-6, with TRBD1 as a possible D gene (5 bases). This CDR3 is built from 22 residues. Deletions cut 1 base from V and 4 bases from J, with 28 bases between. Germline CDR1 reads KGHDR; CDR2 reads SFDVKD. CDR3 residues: CATSDLKELGPPQRVYNSPLHF. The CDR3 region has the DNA TGTGCCACCAGTGATTTAAAGGAGCTGGGACCGCCCCAGCGGGTTTATAATTCACCCCTCCACTTT.

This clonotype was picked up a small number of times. Here the CDR3 reads CASSTLARSSYNEQFF. The CDR3, as DNA: TGCGCCAGCAGCACTCTAGCGAGGAGCTCCTACAATGAGCAGTTCTTC. The chain uses TRBV5-1 and TRBJ2-1, with D possibly matching TRBD2 (6 bases). Germline loops: CDR1 SGHRS, CDR2 YFSETQ. The CDR3 totals 16 residues. V lost 4 bases and J lost 0, with 14 bases in between.

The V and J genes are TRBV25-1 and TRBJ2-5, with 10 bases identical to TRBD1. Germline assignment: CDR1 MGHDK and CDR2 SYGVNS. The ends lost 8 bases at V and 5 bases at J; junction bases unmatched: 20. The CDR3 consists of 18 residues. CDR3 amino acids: CASEPTTGRTGGGETQYF. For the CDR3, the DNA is TGTGCCAGCGAACCTACGACGGGGAGGACAGGGGGAGGCGAGACCCAGTACTTC.

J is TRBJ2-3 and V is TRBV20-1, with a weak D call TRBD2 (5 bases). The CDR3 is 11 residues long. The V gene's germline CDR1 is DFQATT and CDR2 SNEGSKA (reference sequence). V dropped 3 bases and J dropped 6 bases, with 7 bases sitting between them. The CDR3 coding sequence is TGCAGTGCTAGCGAGGGCGATACGCAGTATTTT. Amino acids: CSASEGDTQYF.

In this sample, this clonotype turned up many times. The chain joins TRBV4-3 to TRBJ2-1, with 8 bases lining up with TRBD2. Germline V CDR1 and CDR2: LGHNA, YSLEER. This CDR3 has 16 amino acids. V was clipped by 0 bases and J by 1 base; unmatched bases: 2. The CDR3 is CASSQESGGSYNEQFF. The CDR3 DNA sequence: TGCGCCAGCAGCCAAGAAAGCGGGGGATCCTACAATGAGCAGTTCTTC.

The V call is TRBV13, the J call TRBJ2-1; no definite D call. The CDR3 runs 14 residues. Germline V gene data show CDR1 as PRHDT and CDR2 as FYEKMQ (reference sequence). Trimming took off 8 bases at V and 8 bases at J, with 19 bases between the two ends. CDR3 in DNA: TGTGCCAGCTCCGGTGTGGGTCCAGGCTATGAGCAGTTCTTC. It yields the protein CASSGVGPGYEQFF.

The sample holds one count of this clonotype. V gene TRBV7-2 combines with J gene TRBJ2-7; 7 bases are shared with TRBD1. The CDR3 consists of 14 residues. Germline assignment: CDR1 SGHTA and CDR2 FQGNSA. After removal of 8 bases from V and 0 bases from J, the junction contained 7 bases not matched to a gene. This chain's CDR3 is CASRYRQGSYEQYF. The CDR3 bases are TGTGCCAGCCGCTACAGACAGGGCTCCTACGAGCAGTACTTC.

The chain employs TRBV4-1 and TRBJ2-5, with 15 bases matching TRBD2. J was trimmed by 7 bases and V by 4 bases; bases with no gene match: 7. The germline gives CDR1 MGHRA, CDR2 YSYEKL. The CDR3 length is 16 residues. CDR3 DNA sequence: TGCGCCAGCAGCCCAGGACTAGCGGGGGGGCTTCGGACCCAGTACTTC. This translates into CASSPGLAGGLRTQYF.

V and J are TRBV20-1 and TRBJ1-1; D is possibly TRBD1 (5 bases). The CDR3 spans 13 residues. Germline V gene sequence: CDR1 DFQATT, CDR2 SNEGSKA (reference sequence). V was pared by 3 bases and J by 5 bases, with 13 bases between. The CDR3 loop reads CSASGGSWTEAFF. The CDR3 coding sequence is TGCAGTGCTAGTGGGGGAAGTTGGACTGAAGCTTTCTTT.

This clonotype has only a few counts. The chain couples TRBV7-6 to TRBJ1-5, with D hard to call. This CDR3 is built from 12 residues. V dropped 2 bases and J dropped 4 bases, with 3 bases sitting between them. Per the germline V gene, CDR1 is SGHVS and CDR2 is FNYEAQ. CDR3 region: CASSLKNQPQHF. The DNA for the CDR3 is TGTGCCAGCAGCTTAAAAAATCAGCCCCAGCATTTT.

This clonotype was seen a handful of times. As DNA, the CDR3 is TGCAGCGTTGAAGATCAATGGGGTCAGCCCCAGCATTTT. This gives the protein CSVEDQWGQPQHF. This chain uses TRBV29-1 with TRBJ1-5; D is ambiguous. Trimming stripped 0 bases from V and 6 bases from J, with 9 bases between. The CDR3 extends over 13 amino acids. Per the germline V gene, CDR1 is SQVTM and CDR2 is ANQGSEA.

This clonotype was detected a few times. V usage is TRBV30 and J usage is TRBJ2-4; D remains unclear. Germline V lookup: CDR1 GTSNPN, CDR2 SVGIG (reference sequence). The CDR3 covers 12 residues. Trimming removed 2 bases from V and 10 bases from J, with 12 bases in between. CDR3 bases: TGTGCCTGGAGTACGTCTTCCGCTATTCAGTACTTC. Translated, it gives CAWSTSSAIQYF. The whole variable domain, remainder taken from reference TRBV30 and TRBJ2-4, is SQTIHQWPATLVQPVGSPLSLECTVEGTSNPNLYWYRQAAGRGLQLLFYSVGIGQISSEVPQNLSASRPQDRQFILSSKKLLLSDSGFYLCAWSTSSAIQYFGAGTRLSVL.

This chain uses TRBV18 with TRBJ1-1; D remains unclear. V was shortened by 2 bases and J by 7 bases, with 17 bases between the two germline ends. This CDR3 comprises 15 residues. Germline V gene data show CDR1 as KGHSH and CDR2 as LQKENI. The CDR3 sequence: CASSPGGSGVLEAFF. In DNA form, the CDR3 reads TGTGCCAGCTCACCAGGAGGCTCCGGGGTCCTTGAAGCTTTCTTT.

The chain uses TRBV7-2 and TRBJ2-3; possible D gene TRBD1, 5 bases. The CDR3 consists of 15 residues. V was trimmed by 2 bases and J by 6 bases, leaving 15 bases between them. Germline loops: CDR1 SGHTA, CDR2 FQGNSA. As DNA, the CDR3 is TGTGCCAGCAGCTTACAGGGCGCACCCACTGATACGCAGTATTTT. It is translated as CASSLQGAPTDTQYF.

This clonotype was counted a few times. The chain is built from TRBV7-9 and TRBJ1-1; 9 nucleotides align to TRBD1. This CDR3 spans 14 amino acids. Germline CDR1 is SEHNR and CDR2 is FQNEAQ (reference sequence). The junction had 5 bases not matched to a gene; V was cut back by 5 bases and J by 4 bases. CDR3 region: CASSRDRVSTEAFF. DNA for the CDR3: TGTGCCAGCAGCCGGGACAGGGTGAGCACTGAAGCTTTCTTT.

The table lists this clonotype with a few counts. The CDR3 sequence: CAISLRVRALEGTEAFF. The CDR3 region has the DNA TGTGCCATCAGCCTGAGAGTTCGGGCCCTCGAAGGCACTGAAGCTTTCTTT. V usage is TRBV10-3 and J usage is TRBJ1-1, with D uncertain. Trimming left V 6 bases short and J 4 bases short, with 24 bases between. CDR3 size: 17 residues. Germline CDR1 reads ENHRY; CDR2 reads SYGVKD.

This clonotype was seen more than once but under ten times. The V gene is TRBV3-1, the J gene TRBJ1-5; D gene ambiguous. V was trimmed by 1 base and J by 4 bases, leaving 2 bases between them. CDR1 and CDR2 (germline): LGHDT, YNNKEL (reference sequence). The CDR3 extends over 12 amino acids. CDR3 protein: CASSQANQPQHF. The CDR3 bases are TGTGCCAGCAGCCAAGCTAATCAGCCCCAGCATTTT.

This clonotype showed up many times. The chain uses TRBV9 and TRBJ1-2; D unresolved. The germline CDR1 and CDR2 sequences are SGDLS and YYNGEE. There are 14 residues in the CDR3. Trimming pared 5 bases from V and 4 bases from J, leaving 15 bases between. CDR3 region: CASRGSSAFYGYTF. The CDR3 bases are TGTGCCAGCAGGGGATCCTCCGCTTTCTATGGCTACACCTTC.

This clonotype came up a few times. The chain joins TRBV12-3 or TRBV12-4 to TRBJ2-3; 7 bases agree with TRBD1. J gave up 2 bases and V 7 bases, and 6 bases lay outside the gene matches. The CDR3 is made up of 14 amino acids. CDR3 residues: CASKEQGYTDTQYF. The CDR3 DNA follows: TGTGCCAGCAAGGAACAGGGGTACACAGATACGCAGTATTTT.

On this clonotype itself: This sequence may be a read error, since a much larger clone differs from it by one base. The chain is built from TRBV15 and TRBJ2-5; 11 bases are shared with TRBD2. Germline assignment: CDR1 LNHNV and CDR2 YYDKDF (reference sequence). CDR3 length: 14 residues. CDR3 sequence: CATSGTSGGETQSF. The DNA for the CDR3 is TGTGCCACCAGCGGTACTAGCGGGGGAGAGACCCAGTCCTTC.

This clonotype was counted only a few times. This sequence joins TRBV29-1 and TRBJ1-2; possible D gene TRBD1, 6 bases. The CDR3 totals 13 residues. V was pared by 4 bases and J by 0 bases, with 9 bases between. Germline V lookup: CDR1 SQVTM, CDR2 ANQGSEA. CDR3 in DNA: TGCAGCGTTGGGACAGCTTCTAACTATGGCTACACCTTC. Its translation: CSVGTASNYGYTF.

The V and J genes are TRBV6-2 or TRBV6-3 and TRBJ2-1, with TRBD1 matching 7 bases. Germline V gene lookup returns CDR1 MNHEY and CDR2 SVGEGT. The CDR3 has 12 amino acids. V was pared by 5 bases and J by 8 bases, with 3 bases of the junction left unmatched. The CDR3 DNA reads TGTGCCAGCAGTGACAGGGTCCATGAGCAGTTCTTC. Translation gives CASSDRVHEQFF.

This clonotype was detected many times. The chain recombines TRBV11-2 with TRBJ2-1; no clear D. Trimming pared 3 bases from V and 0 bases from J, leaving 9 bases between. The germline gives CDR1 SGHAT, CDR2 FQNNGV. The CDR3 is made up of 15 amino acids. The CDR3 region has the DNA TGTGCCAGCAGCTTCGGCTCGAGCTCCTACAATGAGCAGTTCTTC. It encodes CASSFGSSSYNEQFF. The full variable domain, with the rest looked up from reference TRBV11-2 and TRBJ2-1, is EAGVAQSPRYKIIEKRQSVAFWCNPISGHATLYWYQQILGQGPKLLIQFQNNGVVDDSQLPKDRFSAERLKGVDSTLKIQPAKLEDSAVYLCASSFGSSSYNEQFFGPGTRLTVL.

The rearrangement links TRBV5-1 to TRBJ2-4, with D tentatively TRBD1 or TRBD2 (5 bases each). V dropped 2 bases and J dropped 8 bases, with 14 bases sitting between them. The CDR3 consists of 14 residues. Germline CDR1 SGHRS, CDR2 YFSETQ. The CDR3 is CASSFRGDWDIQYF. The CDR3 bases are TGCGCCAGCAGCTTCCGGGGCGACTGGGACATTCAGTACTTC.

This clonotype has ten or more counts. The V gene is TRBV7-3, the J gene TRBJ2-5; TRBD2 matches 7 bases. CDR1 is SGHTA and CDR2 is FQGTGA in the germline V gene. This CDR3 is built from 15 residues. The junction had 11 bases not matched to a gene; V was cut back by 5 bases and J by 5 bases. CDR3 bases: TGTGCCAGCAGCGCTCAACCGGCGGGAGTGGAGACCCAGTACTTC. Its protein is CASSAQPAGVETQYF.

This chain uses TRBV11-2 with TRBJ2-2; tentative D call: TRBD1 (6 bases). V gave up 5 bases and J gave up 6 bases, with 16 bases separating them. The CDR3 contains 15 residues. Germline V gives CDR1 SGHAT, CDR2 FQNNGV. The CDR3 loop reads CASSLGTWHSGELFF. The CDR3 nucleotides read TGTGCCAGCAGCCTAGGGACATGGCATTCCGGGGAGCTGTTTTTT.

Here the CDR3 reads CASSQAMLSWDTQYF. The CDR3 nucleotides read TGCGCCAGCAGCCAGGCCATGCTTTCGTGGGATACGCAGTATTTT. This sequence joins TRBV4-1 and TRBJ2-3; D gene uncertain. Germline values: CDR1 MGHRA, CDR2 YSYEKL. The CDR3 contains 15 residues. V shed 3 bases and J shed 6 bases, with 16 bases lying between them.

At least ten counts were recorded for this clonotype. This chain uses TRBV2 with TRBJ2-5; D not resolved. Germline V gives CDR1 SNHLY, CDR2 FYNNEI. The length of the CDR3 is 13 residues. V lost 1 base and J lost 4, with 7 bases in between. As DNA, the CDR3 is TGTGCCAGCAGTGAAGGGCTGCGAGAGACCCAGTACTTC. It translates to CASSEGLRETQYF.

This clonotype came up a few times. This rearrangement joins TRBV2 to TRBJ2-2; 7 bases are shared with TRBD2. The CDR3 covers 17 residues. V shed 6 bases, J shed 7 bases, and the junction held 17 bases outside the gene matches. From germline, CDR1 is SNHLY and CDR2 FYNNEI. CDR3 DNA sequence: TGTGCCAGCAGAGCAATTTCAGCGGGAAGGATGGGCGGGGAGCTGTTTTTT. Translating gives CASRAISAGRMGGELFF. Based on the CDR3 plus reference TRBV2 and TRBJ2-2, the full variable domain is EPEVTQTPSHQVTQMGQEVILRCVPISNHLYFYWYRQILGQKVEFLVSFYNNEISEKSEIFDDQFSVERPDGSNFTLKIRSTKLEDSAMYFCASRAISAGRMGGELFFGEGSRLTVL.

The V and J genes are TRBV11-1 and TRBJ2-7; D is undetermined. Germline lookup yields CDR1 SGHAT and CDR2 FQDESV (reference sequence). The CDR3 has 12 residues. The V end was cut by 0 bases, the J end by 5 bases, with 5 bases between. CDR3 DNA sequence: TGTGCCAGCAGCTTAGCGACCCACGAGCAGTACTTC. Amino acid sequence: CASSLATHEQYF. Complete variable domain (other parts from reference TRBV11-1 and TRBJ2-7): EAEVAQSPRYKITEKSQAVAFWCDPISGHATLYWYRQILGQGPELLVQFQDESVVDDSQLPKDRFSAERLKGVDSTLKIQPAELGDSAMYLCASSLATHEQYFGPGTRLTVT.